A single sample gave rise to the 8 T cell receptor beta chains below, sequenced in a study of blood T cells in healthy people across ages. A second PCR, run for about 6 to 12 cycles, used a sample-barcoded 5' primer plus a J-beta primer mix. MiXCR, run by TCRdb on the 5' RACE reads, gives a single entry per CDR3 protein. The data contain 600,000 or so distinct CDR3 sequences, 25% to 35% of them seen just once; the ten biggest clones take up roughly 14%. The sequenced sample consisted of blood. The receptor set was obtained from a woman aged 80 or over in good health.

This clonotype was observed many times. CDR3 sequence: CASTYGGGTGELFF. The CDR3 DNA is TGTGCCAGCACCTATGGGGGGGGAACCGGGGAGCTGTTTTTT. The chain joins TRBV6-1 to TRBJ2-2, with 7 bases identical to TRBD2. The CDR3 covers 14 residues. Germline V lookup: CDR1 MNHNS, CDR2 SASEGT. V was clipped by 7 bases and J by 5 bases; unmatched bases: 7.

For this clonotype: A read error may explain this, as a much larger clone is one base away. The chain carries TRBV7-2 and TRBJ2-5; TRBD2 might be the D (5 bases). Trimming took off 3 bases at V and 5 bases at J, with 16 bases between the two ends. The CDR3 totals 15 residues. Germline CDR1 and CDR2: SGHTA and FQGNSA. The CDR3 DNA reads as TGTGCCAGCAGCTTGCAGGACTTGACGTCGGAGACCCAGTACTTC. Translated, it gives CASSLQDLTSETQYF. The complete variable domain, with remaining parts taken from reference TRBV7-2 and TRBJ2-5, reads GAGVSQSPSNKVTEKGKDVELRCDPISGHTALYWYRQSLGQGLEFLIYFQGNSAPDKSGLPSDRFSAERTGGSVSTLTIQRTQQEDSAVYLCASSLQDLTSETQYFGPGTRLLVL.

The V and J genes are TRBV6-5 and TRBJ2-5; possible D gene TRBD2, 6 bases. CDR1 and CDR2 (germline): MNHEY, SVGAGI. The CDR3 loop spans 13 amino acids. The germline V and J ends were trimmed by 6 bases and 11 bases, with 19 bases remaining between them. CDR3 protein: CASSQRGGNEQYF. The CDR3 nucleotides read TGTGCCAGCAGCCAGAGGGGAGGCAATGAGCAGTACTTC.

The sample holds many counts of this clonotype. J is TRBJ2-5 and V is TRBV6-5; possible D gene TRBD2, 5 bases. Trimming took 6 bases from V and 5 from J, leaving 19 bases between them. The length of the CDR3 is 15 residues. The germline gives CDR1 MNHEY, CDR2 SVGAGI. The CDR3 loop is CASRGVRGGGETQYF. Written as DNA, the CDR3 is TGTGCCAGCAGAGGTGTTCGCGGAGGTGGGGAGACCCAGTACTTC.

This clonotype was seen repeatedly, ten times or more. DNA of the CDR3: TGTGCCAGCAGGGCGAGCTACGAGCAGTACTTC. It codes for CASRASYEQYF. The chain carries TRBV6-6 and TRBJ2-7; D not resolved. Trimming cost V 6 bases and J 3 bases, with 6 bases left between them. Germline V CDR1 and CDR2: MNHNY, SVGAGI (reference sequence). CDR3 length equals 11 residues.

Concerning this clonotype itself: A read error may be the cause here, since a much bigger clone is one base away. The rearrangement links TRBV6-5 to TRBJ2-5, with TRBD2 matching 11 bases. Germline loops: CDR1 MNHEY, CDR2 SVGAGI. The CDR3 extends over 13 amino acids. After removal of 6 bases from V and 11 bases from J, the junction contained 8 bases not matched to a gene. In DNA form, the CDR3 reads TGTGCCAGCAGCCGGACGACTAGCGGGGAGCAGTACTTC. It codes for CASSRTTSGEQYF.

At least ten counts were recorded for this clonotype. This rearrangement joins TRBV29-1 to TRBJ2-5; 9 nucleotides match TRBD1. The CDR3 runs to 12 residues. The ends lost 5 bases at V and 4 bases at J; junction bases unmatched: 2. The germline CDR1 and CDR2 sequences are SQVTM and ANQGSEA. This CDR3 reads CSVRQGGETQYF. In DNA, the CDR3 is TGCAGCGTTAGACAGGGGGGAGAGACCCAGTACTTC.

This clonotype was detected once. A much bigger clone sits one base away, suggesting this may be a read error. The genes are TRBV7-9 and TRBJ1-2; 7 positions match TRBD1. Germline loops: CDR1 SEHNR, CDR2 FQNEAQ (reference sequence). The CDR3 has 15 residues. Here the CDR3 reads CASSHSDRVNCGYTF. The CDR3 DNA is TGTGCCAGCAGCCATTCCGACAGGGTTAACTGTGGCTACACCTTC.